The 2 T cell receptor beta chains presented below share a single source sample, sequenced in a study of regulatory T cells in long-lasting Graves disease. Time point given: persistent/refractory GD, antithyroid drugs over 5 years with positive TRAb. PBMCs provided the RNA from which the TCR library was made. Arm-PCR of CDR3 regions and iRepertoire HTBI primers were used to build TCR beta libraries. TCRdb passed the multiplex PCR reads through MiXCR, listing each CDR3 protein once. The table lists 400,000 to 600,000 distinct CDR3 sequences, 20% to 25% of them singletons, with 7.1% in the top ten. This specimen consisted of peripheral blood mononuclear cells (PBMCs), obtained when the disease was refractory, from a patient treated with antithyroid drugs. The receptors were gathered from a female donor with Graves disease.

This clonotype was found a few times. The genes are TRBV7-9 and TRBJ1-1; 7 bases line up with TRBD1. Per germline, CDR1 SEHNR and CDR2 FQNEAQ (reference sequence). V was pared by 5 bases and J by 5 bases, with 11 bases of the junction left unmatched. This CDR3 has 15 amino acids. The CDR3 DNA follows: TGTGCCAGCAGCCCCCAGGGGGGGGCAGGAACTGAAGCTTTCTTT. This codes for CASSPQGGAGTEAFF.

V usage is TRBV14 and J usage is TRBJ1-1, with D unclear. This CDR3 region has 14 residues. Germline-derived CDR1 and CDR2 are SGHDN and FVKESK. V was trimmed by 2 bases and J by 5 bases, leaving 12 bases between them. The CDR3: CASSQLPVGTEAFF. CDR3 nucleotide sequence: TGTGCCAGCAGCCAACTCCCCGTCGGGACTGAAGCTTTCTTT. Full variable domain (rest looked up from reference TRBV14 and TRBJ1-1): EAGVTQFPSHSVIEKGQTVTLRCDPISGHDNLYWYRRVMGKEIKFLLHFVKESKQDESGMPNNRFLAERTGGTYSTLKVQPAELEDSGVYFCASSQLPVGTEAFFGQGTRLTVV.